The 19 T cell receptor beta chains below come from one sample, sequenced in a study of T cells in Graves' hyperthyroidism and ophthalmopathy. It was RNA transcripts that yielded the amplified TCR beta CDR3 regions. During a first-round RT-PCR of the TCR CDR3, the HTBI primer set was used. TCRdb independently ran MiXCR on the multiplex PCR reads; one entry per CDR3 protein. The data hold 450,000 to 700,000 distinct CDR3 sequences, with roughly 46% observed a single time. The sequenced sample was peripheral blood or thyroid tissue (not recorded which). These receptors were taken from an adult woman with Graves' disease, either hyperthyroidism or ophthalmopathy (not recorded which).

The genes are TRBV20-1 and TRBJ2-6, with TRBD2 as a possible D gene (5 bases). Trimming stripped 4 bases from V and 0 bases from J, with 13 bases between. The CDR3 sequence is 16 residues long. Germline V gene data show CDR1 as DFQATT and CDR2 as SNEGSKA (reference sequence). CDR3 in amino acids: CSATQGSHSGANVLTF. The CDR3 DNA reads TGCAGTGCTACACAAGGGAGCCACTCTGGGGCCAACGTCCTGACTTTC.

This clonotype was recorded once. V gene TRBV2 combines with J gene TRBJ2-7, with 14 bases matching TRBD2. V was pared by 3 bases and J by 4 bases, with 2 bases of the junction left unmatched. CDR1 is SNHLY, CDR2 FYNNEI, per germline. The CDR3 length is 15 residues. Here the CDR3 DNA reads TGTGCCAGCAGTGAGGGACTAGCGGGAGAGTACGAGCAGTACTTC. Amino acids: CASSEGLAGEYEQYF.

Regarding this clonotype: Relative to the germline gene, one junction end is altered; a read error may explain this. The V gene is TRBV11-2, the J gene TRBJ2-7; no definite D call. The V gene's germline CDR1 is SGHAT and CDR2 FQNNGV. The CDR3 has 17 residues. The chain's CDR3 is CASSLLSSGYQAYERYF. CDR3 nucleotides: TGTGCCAGCAGCTTATTGTCTTCCGGGTATCAGGCCTACGAGCGGTACTTC. Supplemented by reference TRBV11-2 and TRBJ2-7, the full variable domain reads EAGVAQSPRYKIIEKRQSVAFWCNPISGHATLYWYQQILGQGPKLLIQFQNNGVVDDSQLPKDRFSAERLKGVDSTLKIQPAKLEDSAVYLCASSLLSSGYQAYERYFGPGTRLTVT.

This clonotype occurred a few times. A single base separates this from a much larger clone, so it may be a read error. The chain joins TRBV10-3 to TRBJ2-7; D perhaps matches TRBD1 (5 bases). The CDR3 runs 10 residues. Germline assignment: CDR1 ENHRY and CDR2 SYGVKD. The CDR3 here is CVIGDKEQYF. As DNA, the CDR3 is TGTGTCATAGGGGATAAGGAGCAGTACTTC.

Many counts were recorded for this clonotype. This chain connects TRBV7-9 to TRBJ1-3; a possible D gene is TRBD1 (5 bases). The germline CDR1 and CDR2 sequences are SEHNR and FQNEAQ (reference sequence). The CDR3 has 15 amino acids. V was clipped by 4 bases and J by 0 bases, with 10 bases between them. The CDR3 DNA sequence: TGTGCCAGCAGCTGGGGACGGAGCTCTGGAAACACCATATATTTT. Residues: CASSWGRSSGNTIYF. Full variable domain (rest looked up from reference TRBV7-9 and TRBJ1-3): DTGVSQNPRHKITKRGQNVTFRCDPISEHNRLYWYRQTLGQGPEFLTYFQNEAQLEKSRLLSDRFSAERPKGSFSTLEIQRTEQGDSAMYLCASSWGRSSGNTIYFGEGSWLTVV.

This clonotype has ten or more counts. This sequence joins TRBV19 and TRBJ1-2; D is unclear. Germline loops: CDR1 LNHDA, CDR2 SQIVND (reference sequence). CDR3 length: 12 residues. The V and J ends lost 6 bases and 8 bases respectively, with 13 bases between them. The CDR3 coding sequence is TGTGCCAGTAGGCAACGTCAGGTCGGCTACACCTTC. Amino acid sequence: CASRQRQVGYTF. The full variable domain, completed using reference TRBV19 and TRBJ1-2, is DGGITQSPKYLFRKEGQNVTLSCEQNLNHDAMYWYRQDPGQGLRLIYYSQIVNDFQKGDIAEGYSVSREKKESFPLTVTSAQKNPTAFYLCASRQRQVGYTFGSGTRLTVV.

This clonotype was seen only a few times. The chain employs TRBV19 and TRBJ1-6; 7 bases are shared with TRBD1. CDR1 is LNHDA and CDR2 is SQIVND in the germline V gene (reference sequence). After removal of 3 bases from V and 5 bases from J, the junction contained 4 bases not matched to a gene. The CDR3 loop spans 15 amino acids. The CDR3 sequence: CASSIDRANNSPLHF. The CDR3 nucleotides read TGTGCCAGTAGTATTGACAGGGCAAATAATTCACCCCTCCACTTT.

In this sample, this clonotype turned up many times. The V gene is TRBV7-8, the J gene TRBJ1-1; D gene unclear. Trimming removed 0 bases at V and 0 bases at J, with 8 bases between. In germline, CDR1 is SGHVS, CDR2 FQNEAQ. The CDR3 consists of 15 residues. CDR3 sequence (DNA): TGTGCCAGCAGCTTAGCGGGTAGAGTGAACACTGAAGCTTTCTTT. As protein: CASSLAGRVNTEAFF.

This clonotype was seen at least ten times. This chain links TRBV25-1 with TRBJ2-7; 10 nucleotides line up with TRBD2. The CDR3 has 15 amino acids. CDR1 and CDR2 from the germline V gene are MGHDK and SYGVNS. J lost 5 bases, V lost 3 bases, and 7 bases had no gene match. CDR3 protein: CASSDPASGSNEQYF. The DNA of the CDR3 is TGTGCCAGCAGTGACCCGGCTAGCGGGAGTAACGAGCAGTACTTC.

V is TRBV5-1 and J is TRBJ2-5, with 12 bases aligning to TRBD2. This CDR3 comprises 15 residues. With 9 bases clipped from V and 5 bases from J, the junction kept 11 bases outside the gene matches. CDR1 and CDR2 from the germline V gene are SGHRS and YFSETQ. The CDR3 DNA follows: TGCGCCACCACCGGGACTAGCGGGCTGGAGGAGACCCAGTACTTC. It translates to CATTGTSGLEETQYF.

CDR3 nucleotide sequence: TGTGCCAGCAGCTTAGCTGACATCACGAGGTCACCCCTCCACTTT. Translation: CASSLADITRSPLHF. This rearrangement joins TRBV7-2 to TRBJ1-6, with D hard to call. Germline lookup yields CDR1 SGHTA and CDR2 FQGNSA. V lost 0 bases and J 10 bases, leaving 13 bases between the germline ends. The CDR3 covers 15 residues.

As concerns this clonotype: The conserved final phenylalanine or tryptophan is absent from the CDR3, which likely points to a read error. Because the CDR3's place on the DNA is in doubt, the DNA is left out and the CDR3 is given as listed by TCRdb. J is TRBJ2-7 and V is TRBV20-1; the tabulated D call, TRBD2, remains unverified against the DNA. The CDR3 is made up of 10 amino acids, end residues included. From germline, CDR1 is DFQATT and CDR2 SNEGSKA (reference sequence). The CDR3 loop reads CSAPRFGLAG.

The CDR3 reads CASSLYRGSNTEAFF. The CDR3 bases are TGTGCCAGCAGTTTATACAGGGGCTCGAACACTGAAGCTTTCTTT. The chain carries TRBV12-3 or TRBV12-4 and TRBJ1-3, with 7 nucleotides matching TRBD1. The J call is uncertain, as TRBJ1-1 better fits the DNA end. The CDR3 covers 15 residues.

The CDR3 here is CASSLEGALNSPLHF. The CDR3 bases are TGTGCCAGCAGCTTAGAGGGGGCGCTCAATTCACCCCTCCACTTT. The chain combines TRBV7-9 with TRBJ1-6; 7 bases match TRBD1. Germline trimming cut 1 base from V and 7 bases from J; bases unmatched to any gene: 4. This CDR3 has 15 residues. CDR1 and CDR2 from the germline V gene are SEHNR and FQNEAQ (reference sequence).

The genes are TRBV5-1 and TRBJ1-2; D gene uncertain. The length of the CDR3 is 15 residues. Trimming pared 0 bases from V and 5 bases from J, leaving 14 bases between. Germline CDR1 and CDR2: SGHRS and YFSETQ. In DNA form, the CDR3 reads TGCGCCAGCAGCTTGGATGGGCAGTTTGTATATGGCTACACCTTC. As protein: CASSLDGQFVYGYTF.

V and J are TRBV5-1 and TRBJ2-7, with D possibly matching TRBD1 (7 bases). The germline V gene has CDR1 SGHRS and CDR2 YFSETQ. The CDR3 runs 17 residues. Trimming shortened V by 4 bases and J by 4 bases, and 24 bases separated the two germline ends. The CDR3 nucleotides read TGCGCCAGCAGCCCAGGAAGCGCAGGGGGGACGGCGTACGAGCAGTACTTC. Its translation: CASSPGSAGGTAYEQYF.

The chain carries TRBV11-1 and TRBJ2-2; unclear D gene. The CDR3 is 14 residues long. V was cut by 6 bases and J by 1 base, with 9 bases left in between. CDR1 and CDR2 (germline): SGHAT, FQDESV (reference sequence). CDR3 coding DNA: TGTGCCAGCAGTGGGCGCAGGAACACCGGGGAGCTGTTTTTT. This encodes CASSGRRNTGELFF.

This clonotype showed up many times. The gene calls are TRBV7-9 and TRBJ1-2; TRBD1 matches at 7 bases. Trimming at V came to 5 bases and at J to 4 bases, leaving 13 bases not matched to a gene. Germline CDR1 is SEHNR and CDR2 is FQNEAQ (reference sequence). The CDR3 is made up of 16 amino acids. CDR3 protein: CASSSTTGLSGYGYTF. CDR3 nucleotide sequence: TGTGCCAGCAGCAGCACGACAGGGCTTTCCGGCTATGGCTACACCTTC.

CDR3 sequence: CSARVVAGEYNSPLHF. The DNA for the CDR3 is TGCAGTGCTAGAGTTGTTGCCGGGGAGTATAATTCACCCCTCCACTTT. This chain links TRBV20-1 with TRBJ1-6; D unclear. CDR1 and CDR2 (germline): DFQATT, SNEGSKA (reference sequence). This CDR3 has 16 amino acids. V was pared by 1 base and J by 4 bases, with 14 bases between.